These T cell receptor beta chains were read from a single sample in a study of shared clonotypes between healthy human individuals. TCRdb's copy holds only in-frame clones and misses some; the assay was immunoSEQ multiplex PCR. This table holds millions of clones, 90% to 95% found once. The sequenced sample was naive CD4+ T cells sorted from blood. Every receptor here comes from a man aged 18 to 30 in good health. Both conserved end residues are part of each CDR3. The order of the fields is CDR3 length, V gene, J gene, D gene, clone size, CDR3 protein, CDR3 DNA. A D gene is named only where the DNA matches it firmly. Only some rows state a clone size, as once, few, many or a class for expanded clones.

16,TRBV5-1,TRBJ2-3,TRBD2,-,CAGSLALAGGRDTQYF,TGCGCCGGCAGCTTGGCTCTAGCGGGAGGGCGAGATACGCAGTATTTT
12,TRBV6-1,TRBJ1-1,-,-,CATGTGNTEAFF,TGTGCCACAGGAACAGGGAACACTGAAGCTTTCTTC
13,TRBV5-4,TRBJ1-2,-,once,CASSSTDFYGYTF,TGTGCCAGCAGTTCGACAGATTTCTATGGCTACACCTTC
18,TRBV30,TRBJ1-6,TRBD1,-,CAWSDYGPTGGFHSPLHF,TGTGCCTGGAGTGATTACGGTCCGACAGGGGGTTTTCATTCACCCCTCCACTTT
14,TRBV10-3,TRBJ1-4,-,-,CAISDGGGREKLFF,TGTGCCATCAGTGATGGCGGAGGTCGTGAAAAACTGTTTTTT
16,TRBV25-1,TRBJ2-1,TRBD2,-,CASSRLAGSSYNEQFF,TGTGCCAGCAGTCGCTTAGCGGGAAGTTCCTACAATGAGCAGTTCTTC
13,TRBV5-1,TRBJ1-1,-,-,CASSRQGLTEAFF,TGCGCCAGCAGCCGCCAGGGACTCACTGAAGCTTTCTTT
17,TRBV5-4,TRBJ2-7,TRBD2,once,CASSLGTSGLSSYEQYF,TGTGCCAGCAGCTTGGGTACTAGCGGGCTGTCATCCTACGAGCAGTACTTC
16,TRBV6-1,TRBJ1-6,-,-,CASSKVTVQYNSPLHF,TGTGCCAGCAGTAAAGTGACAGTACAGTATAATTCACCCCTCCACTTT
14,TRBV5-1,TRBJ2-7,-,-,CASSFLQGAYEQYF,TGCGCCAGCAGCTTCTTACAGGGAGCCTACGAGCAGTACTTC
14,TRBV5-4,TRBJ2-7,-,-,CASSQSGTAYEQYF,TGTGCCAGCAGTCAAAGCGGGACAGCCTACGAGCAGTACTTC
15,TRBV27,TRBJ2-7,TRBD1,-,CASRPGAGGAYEQYF,TGTGCCAGCAGGCCTGGGGCAGGGGGCGCGTACGAGCAGTACTTC
16,TRBV5-4,TRBJ2-5,TRBD2,-,CASSENGLAYQETQYF,TGTGCCAGCAGCGAAAACGGACTAGCGTACCAAGAGACCCAGTACTTC
16,TRBV25-1,TRBJ1-1,-,-,CASSEGGGARDAEAFF,TGTGCCAGCAGTGAAGGCGGGGGGGCGAGAGATGCTGAAGCTTTCTTT
16,TRBV7-6,TRBJ1-4,-,-,CASSVRATATNEKLFF,TGTGCCAGCAGCGTCCGAGCGACTGCAACTAATGAAAAACTGTTTTTT
15,TRBV6-6,TRBJ2-5,TRBD2,-,CASSLGTSGSRAQYF,TGTGCCAGCAGCCTCGGGACTAGCGGGTCCCGGGCCCAGTACTTC
14,TRBV6-5,TRBJ1-6,-,-,CASSYLVASSPLHF,TGTGCCAGCAGTTACCTGGTGGCAAGTTCACCCCTCCACTTT
13,TRBV11-2,TRBJ2-7,TRBD1,-,CASSFGTVGEQYF,TGTGCCAGCAGCTTCGGGACAGTCGGCGAGCAGTACTTC
15,TRBV7-2,TRBJ2-2,-,-,CASTRGGGNTGELFF,TGTGCCAGCACCCGGGGTGGCGGTAACACCGGGGAGCTGTTTTTT
14,TRBV7-2,TRBJ1-2,TRBD1,-,CASSLFPGTGGYTF,TGTGCCAGCAGCTTATTCCCAGGGACAGGGGGCTACACCTTC
18,TRBV30,TRBJ1-2,TRBD1,few,CAWTAETGRPDYGYGYTF,TGTGCCTGGACCGCCGAGACAGGGCGGCCCGATTATGGGTATGGCTACACCTTC
15,TRBV5-6,TRBJ2-1,TRBD2,-,CASSTTSGSLNEQFF,TGTGCCAGCAGTACCACTAGCGGGAGTTTAAATGAGCAGTTCTTC
16,TRBV27,TRBJ2-1,TRBD2,-,CASSLLAGVSYNEQFF,TGTGCCAGCAGTTTACTAGCGGGGGTTTCCTACAATGAGCAGTTCTTC
15,TRBV7-9,TRBJ2-2,-,-,CASSFLAANTGELFF,TGTGCCAGCAGCTTTTTGGCGGCGAACACCGGGGAGCTGTTTTTT
17,TRBV5-1,TRBJ2-3,-,once,CASSLTKGLGATDTQYF,TGCGCCAGCAGCTTGACGAAGGGACTGGGAGCCACAGATACGCAGTATTTT
17,TRBV11-2,TRBJ2-7,TRBD2,-,CASSLAGLAGTFYEQYF,TGTGCCAGCAGCTTAGCGGGACTAGCGGGAACATTCTACGAGCAGTACTTC
14,TRBV5-1,TRBJ2-7,TRBD1,once,CASRGGTGAYEQYF,TGCGCCAGCAGAGGTGGGACAGGGGCCTACGAGCAGTACTTC
13,TRBV18,TRBJ2-7,-,-,CASSPHRDHEQYF,TGTGCCAGCTCACCACACAGGGACCACGAGCAGTACTTC
14,TRBV14,TRBJ2-7,-,-,CASSGGTPTYEQYF,TGTGCCAGCAGCGGCGGGACGCCTACCTACGAGCAGTACTTC
20,TRBV4-3,TRBJ2-3,-,once,CASSQDIVQGWVSGPDTQYF,TGCGCCAGCAGCCAAGATATCGTGCAGGGCTGGGTAAGCGGGCCAGATACGCAGTATTTT
12,TRBV30,TRBJ1-2,-,-,CAWSHENYGYTF,TGTGCCTGGTCACACGAGAACTATGGCTACACCTTC
13,TRBV30,TRBJ2-5,TRBD1,-,CAWARGPDETQYF,TGTGCCTGGGCAAGGGGGCCTGATGAGACCCAGTACTTC
15,TRBV4-1,TRBJ1-2,TRBD1,-,CASSQATGGEHGYTF,TGCGCCAGCAGCCAAGCCACAGGGGGCGAACATGGCTACACCTTC
14,TRBV28,TRBJ1-2,TRBD1,-,CASSLGTVSYGYTF,TGTGCCAGCAGTTTAGGGACAGTATCCTATGGCTACACCTTC
14,TRBV5-1,TRBJ2-3,-,-,CASSRQPSTDTQYF,TGCGCCAGCAGCCGGCAGCCTAGCACAGATACGCAGTATTTT
13,TRBV6-1,TRBJ1-5,-,-,CAAGGGINQPQHF,TGTGCCGCCGGTGGGGGTATCAATCAGCCCCAGCATTTT
15,TRBV6-6,TRBJ1-5,-,-,CAESGGEGINQPQHF,TGTGCCGAGTCGGGGGGCGAGGGGATCAATCAGCCCCAGCATTTT
18,TRBV4-1,TRBJ1-2,TRBD1,-,CASSQGGGRGRSNYGYTF,TGCGCCAGCAGCCAAGGGGGAGGCAGGGGGCGTTCTAACTATGGCTACACCTTC
15,TRBV6-5,TRBJ1-4,-,-,CASSKRGLGDEKLFF,TGTGCCAGCAGTAAAAGGGGACTAGGTGACGAAAAACTGTTTTTT
16,TRBV18,TRBJ1-6,TRBD1,-,CASSPQGAKNNSPLHF,TGTGCCAGCTCACCACAGGGGGCGAAGAATAATTCACCCCTCCACTTT
17,TRBV13,TRBJ1-3,-,-,CASSRQAGTVSGNTIYF,TGTGCCAGCAGCCGCCAGGCAGGAACCGTCTCTGGAAACACCATATATTTT
15,TRBV10-3,TRBJ2-3,-,once,CAITPSRGSTDTQYF,TGTGCCATCACCCCTTCGCGGGGTAGCACAGATACGCAGTATTTT
15,TRBV30,TRBJ2-3,TRBD1,-,CAWSGPWTGGDTQYF,TGTGCCTGGAGTGGCCCGTGGACAGGGGGGGATACGCAGTATTTT
13,TRBV19,TRBJ2-5,-,once,CASSDWNQETQYF,TGTGCCAGTAGTGATTGGAACCAAGAGACCCAGTACTTC
13,TRBV10-1,TRBJ1-1,-,-,CASRESRVSEAFF,TGCGCCAGCAGAGAGTCTCGGGTGAGTGAAGCTTTCTTT
16,TRBV11-2,TRBJ2-3,TRBD1,-,CASSVGGSTSTDTQYF,TGTGCCAGCAGCGTAGGGGGCAGCACTAGCACAGATACGCAGTATTTT
12,TRBV29-1,TRBJ1-3,-,-,CSVATSGNTIYF,TGCAGCGTTGCCACCTCTGGAAACACCATATATTTT
14,TRBV28,TRBJ1-2,-,-,CASMGRGPNYGYTF,TGTGCCAGCATGGGCAGGGGACCTAACTATGGCTACACCTTC